These T cell receptor beta chains were read from a single sample in a study of blood T cell repertoires in COVID-19. Sequencing was performed with immunoSEQ multiplex PCR; in TCRdb, only in-frame clones are kept and a portion is missing. The top ten clones hold around 3.7% of a sample with 140,000 or so clones, about four fifths of them seen once. Sequenced sample: PBMCs or T cells enriched from blood (not recorded which). The origin of the receptors is a woman in her fifties or sixties with acute COVID-19. CDR3s include the opening cysteine and the closing phenylalanine or tryptophan. The D gene is left open where the match is weak. Clone size is shown for a subset of rows, as once, few, many or a class of expanded clone.

size	D	V	length	J	CDR3	DNA
NA	NA	TRBV30	15	TRBJ2-5	CAWSLVSGPKETQYF	TGTGCCTGGAGTTTAGTTTCAGGTCCCAAAGAGACCCAGTACTTC
NA	NA	TRBV25-1	14	TRBJ1-5	CASSQVGGNQPQHF	TGTGCCAGCAGTCAAGTCGGAGGCAATCAGCCCCAGCATTTT
few	NA	TRBV27	15	TRBJ2-1	CASSSSVTSYNEQFF	TGTGCCAGCAGTAGTAGCGTAACCTCCTACAATGAGCAGTTCTTC
once	NA	TRBV11-3	13	TRBJ1-1	CASSTQGNTEAFF	TGTGCCAGCAGCACTCAGGGGAACACTGAAGCTTTCTTT
NA	TRBD1	TRBV7-2	18	TRBJ1-1	CASSLASGTGGLGTEAFF	TGTGCCAGCAGCTTAGCCTCCGGGACAGGGGGTTTGGGCACTGAAGCTTTCTTT
once	TRBD2	TRBV10-3	16	TRBJ2-3	CAISDLAGGSVDTQYF	TGTGCCATCAGTGACCTAGCGGGAGGGTCAGTAGATACGCAGTATTTT
NA	NA	TRBV7-9	12	TRBJ1-2	CASRRGGYGYTF	TGTGCCAGCAGACGGGGTGGCTATGGCTACACCTTC
NA	NA	TRBV3-1/TRBV3-2	12	TRBJ2-7	CASSHAGSEQYF	TGTGCCAGCAGCCACGCGGGATCCGAGCAGTACTTC
few	TRBD1	TRBV29-1	12	TRBJ1-2	CSVDRVEYGYTF	TGCAGCGTGGACAGGGTCGAGTATGGCTACACCTTC
NA	TRBD2	TRBV6-2/TRBV6-3	15	TRBJ2-7	CASSYGLAGSYEQYF	TGTGCCAGCAGTTACGGGCTAGCGGGATCCTACGAGCAGTACTTC
NA	TRBD2	TRBV5-1	17	TRBJ2-2	CASSPRTSGREAGELFF	TGCGCCAGCAGCCCAAGGACTAGCGGGAGGGAGGCCGGGGAGCTGTTTTTT
few	TRBD2	TRBV5-4	16	TRBJ2-2	CASSWGLETNTGELFF	TGTGCCAGCAGCTGGGGACTAGAGACGAACACCGGGGAGCTGTTTTTT
NA	TRBD1	TRBV27	15	TRBJ1-2	CASSAYRDSNYGYTF	TGTGCCAGCAGTGCGTACCGGGACAGCAACTATGGCTACACCTTC
once	TRBD1	TRBV7-2	15	TRBJ2-5	CASSSTGGLEKTQYF	TGTGCCAGCAGCTCGACAGGGGGCCTTGAGAAGACCCAGTACTTC
NA	TRBD1	TRBV7-2	15	TRBJ2-7	CASSSRTGGIDEQYF	TGTGCCAGCAGCTCTAGGACAGGGGGCATCGACGAGCAGTACTTC
NA	NA	TRBV4-1	16	TRBJ2-7	CASSQDPTGHPYEQYF	TGCGCCAGCAGCCAAGATCCAACGGGACATCCCTACGAGCAGTACTTC
NA	NA	TRBV30	13	TRBJ2-7	CAWSLGRGREQYF	TGTGCCTGGAGTCTGGGCAGGGGTCGCGAGCAGTACTTC
NA	TRBD1	TRBV11-2	16	TRBJ1-4	CASSLGFGAGGGQLFF	TGTGCCAGCAGCTTAGGCTTCGGGGCAGGGGGCGGCCAACTGTTTTTT
NA	NA	TRBV4-1	15	TRBJ2-2	CASSQAQGNTGELFF	TGCGCCAGCAGCCAAGCCCAGGGGAACACCGGGGAGCTGTTTTTT
few	TRBD1	TRBV4-3	17	TRBJ1-5	CASSQDLGTGAGQPQHF	TGCGCCAGCAGCCAAGATTTAGGGACAGGGGCAGGTCAGCCCCAGCATTTT
NA	NA	TRBV5-1	13	TRBJ2-3	CASSLRGSDTQYF	TGCGCCAGCAGCTTGAGAGGGTCAGATACGCAGTATTTT
NA	NA	TRBV3-1/TRBV3-2	14	TRBJ2-5	CASSQEGTSETQYF	TGTGCCAGCAGCCAAGAAGGGACTTCCGAGACCCAGTACTTC
NA	NA	TRBV4-1	14	TRBJ2-7	CASSHNVPGYEQYF	TGCGCCAGCAGCCACAACGTCCCCGGCTACGAGCAGTACTTC
NA	NA	TRBV5-6	15	TRBJ2-7	CASSLFGNRIHEQYF	TGTGCCAGCAGCTTGTTCGGTAACAGAATCCACGAGCAGTACTTC
NA	NA	TRBV6-1	13	TRBJ1-1	CASSEAGSTEAFF	TGTGCCAGCAGTGAAGCGGGGAGCACTGAAGCTTTCTTT
NA	TRBD1	TRBV29-1	13	TRBJ2-5	CSVDRVGEETQYF	TGCAGCGTCGACAGGGTGGGGGAAGAGACCCAGTACTTC
NA	TRBD1	TRBV6-5	14	TRBJ1-5	CASRRTGVGQPQHF	TGTGCCAGCAGGAGAACAGGGGTCGGTCAGCCCCAGCATTTT
NA	NA	TRBV6-2/TRBV6-3	15	TRBJ2-1	CASSTQGLIYNEQFF	TGTGCCAGCAGTACCCAGGGACTCATCTACAATGAGCAGTTCTTC
NA	NA	TRBV7-9	17	TRBJ2-1	CASSYMLGPESYNEQFF	TGTGCCAGCAGCTACATGCTAGGCCCCGAAAGCTACAATGAGCAGTTCTTC
NA	NA	TRBV27	18	TRBJ1-5	CASSLWAATGPLGQPQHF	TGTGCCAGCAGTTTATGGGCGGCGACAGGCCCCCTGGGTCAGCCCCAGCATTTT
NA	NA	TRBV14	12	TRBJ1-4	CASSRGDEKLFF	TGTGCCAGCAGCCGGGGGGATGAAAAACTGTTTTTT
NA	NA	TRBV2	13	TRBJ1-6	CASRSIGGSPLHF	TGTGCCAGCAGGTCCATTGGCGGTTCACCCCTCCACTTT
NA	TRBD1	TRBV18	14	TRBJ1-2	CASSPSGQGHGYTF	TGTGCCAGCTCACCATCAGGACAGGGGCATGGCTACACCTTC
few	TRBD2	TRBV5-1	16	TRBJ2-5	CASSLGTSGYQETQYF	TGCGCCAGCAGCTTGGGGACTAGCGGGTACCAAGAGACCCAGTACTTC
NA	TRBD1	TRBV6-1	15	TRBJ1-3	CASSESGQGVNTIYF	TGTGCCAGCAGTGAATCGGGACAGGGTGTAAACACCATATATTTT
NA	TRBD2	TRBV5-6	17	TRBJ2-2	CASSLGGRTSNTGELFF	TGTGCCAGCAGCTTGGGCGGGAGGACATCGAACACCGGGGAGCTGTTTTTT
NA	TRBD2	TRBV4-3	14	TRBJ2-7	CASSQGLAGYEQYF	TGCGCCAGCAGCCAAGGACTAGCGGGATACGAGCAGTACTTC
NA	TRBD2	TRBV4-2	16	TRBJ2-5	CASSQERASGQETQYF	TGTGCCAGCAGCCAAGAAAGGGCTAGCGGCCAAGAGACCCAGTACTTC
NA	TRBD2	TRBV4-1	15	TRBJ2-3	CASSQREAAADTQYF	TGCGCCAGCAGCCAGCGGGAGGCCGCCGCAGATACGCAGTATTTT
NA	TRBD2	TRBV2	15	TRBJ2-7	CASSEWTSGDYEQYF	TGTGCCAGCAGTGAATGGACTAGCGGGGATTACGAGCAGTACTTC
once	TRBD1	TRBV9	18	TRBJ2-7	CASSALDHSALGGDEQYF	TGTGCCAGCAGCGCCCTCGACCACAGCGCGTTAGGGGGCGACGAGCAGTACTTC
NA	TRBD1	TRBV9	15	TRBJ1-5	CASSPGGRAGQPQHF	TGTGCCAGCAGCCCAGGGGGGCGTGCGGGTCAGCCCCAGCATTTT
NA	NA	TRBV19	15	TRBJ1-4	CASRSGTMPTEKLFF	TGTGCCAGTAGAAGTGGGACAATGCCGACTGAAAAACTGTTTTTT
NA	TRBD2	TRBV5-1	17	TRBJ2-3	CASSMGLADPSTDTQYF	TGCGCCAGCAGCATGGGACTAGCGGACCCTAGCACAGATACGCAGTATTTT
NA	TRBD1	TRBV14	15	TRBJ2-1	CASSLPGQRYNEQFF	TGTGCCAGCAGCCTACCGGGACAGAGATACAATGAGCAGTTCTTC
NA	NA	TRBV10-3	16	TRBJ2-1	CAISQWATPADNEQFF	TGTGCCATCAGCCAATGGGCCACCCCAGCTGACAATGAGCAGTTCTTC
NA	NA	TRBV9	15	TRBJ2-2	CASSVERRNGGELFF	TGTGCCAGCAGCGTTGAAAGGCGGAACGGCGGGGAGCTGTTTTTT
NA	NA	TRBV29-1	12	TRBJ1-1	CSAGTMNTEAFF	TGCAGCGCGGGGACAATGAACACTGAAGCTTTCTTT
NA	TRBD1	TRBV5-1	13	TRBJ1-2	CASSLTGGFGYTF	TGCGCCAGCAGCTTAACAGGGGGATTTGGCTACACCTTC